The 4 T cell receptor beta chains listed next were all sequenced from one sample in a study of blood T cell repertoires in COVID-19 (dated by TCRdb to about 2020). Receptor amplification or capture employed the immunoSEQ multiplex PCR assay. Held by TCRdb, this immuneACCESS table contains in-frame sequences only and omits some clones. Under half of the omission traces to an unresolved V gene where checked; the cause of the rest is unknown. Within this sample are roughly 140,000 clones, with roughly 86% of them counted one time only. Approximately 1.8% of the sample comes from the top ten. The sequencing sample was made of peripheral blood. Receptor source: a man aged 65-85 years with acute or convalescent COVID-19.

The CDR3 nucleotides read TGTGCCACCAGCAGAGGCGGCAGGGGGTATCAGCCCCAGCATTTT. Its translation is CATSRGGRGYQPQHF. The genes are TRBV15 and TRBJ1-5; 7 positions match TRBD1. Germline values: CDR1 LNHNV, CDR2 YYDKDF (reference sequence). The trim removed 1 base at V and 5 bases at J, leaving 5 bases unmatched. The CDR3 has 15 residues.

This chain uses TRBV3-1 (or the pseudogene TRBV3-2) with TRBJ2-7, with 14 bases identical to TRBD2. V shed 0 bases and J 5 bases; nucleotides not matched to a gene: 9. The CDR3 has 18 residues. Looked up from germline, CDR1 is LGHDT and CDR2 is YNNKEL (reference sequence). CDR3 residues: CASSQEGGLAGGTHEQYF. The DNA for the CDR3 is TGTGCCAGCAGCCAAGAAGGAGGACTAGCGGGAGGAACCCACGAGCAGTACTTC.

The V gene is TRBV9, the J gene TRBJ2-2, with D possibly matching TRBD1 (7 bases). Trimming cost V 4 bases and J 0 bases, with 13 bases left between them. The CDR3 is 16 amino acids. The germline CDR1 and CDR2 sequences are SGDLS and YYNGEE. CDR3 DNA sequence: TGTGCCAGCAGCACCGACAGGGAGGCGAACACCGGGGAGCTGTTTTTT. Its protein is CASSTDREANTGELFF.

V gene TRBV19 combines with J gene TRBJ1-1, with 8 nucleotides matching TRBD1. This CDR3 is built from 14 residues. Germline CDR1 reads LNHDA; CDR2 reads SQIVND (reference sequence). V was clipped by 5 bases and J by 4 bases; unmatched bases: 6. CDR3 sequence (DNA): TGTGCCAGTAGTGCCATTACAGGGGGCACTGAAGCTTTCTTT. Translating gives CASSAITGGTEAFF.